This entry concerns a single TCR beta chain. Its antigen is undetermined. Germline CDR1 SQVTM, CDR2 ANQGSEA. V trimming: 7 bases; J trimming: 6 bases; junction bases outside the gene matches: 6. CDR3 size: 13 residues. TCRbeta library preparation incorporated unique molecular identifiers. TCRdb reprocessed the PCR reads with MiXCR, giving one entry per CDR3 protein. This sample carries about 980,000 distinct CDR3 sequences, roughly 29% of them seen once, and the ten largest clones take roughly 30%. This sample was included in a study of T-cell reconstitution after alpha-beta-depleted transplantation in children. Study-wide results and limits: Reportedly, alpha-beta T cells present about two months post-transplant originated from several hundred expanded clones of graft origin. When one year had passed after transplant, most T-cell counts and diversity came from newly produced T cells. Surviving recipient T cells and thymic progenitors produced the high day-60 TCRbeta diversity seen in some patients.

This chain joins TRBV29-1 and TRBJ2-3, with 11 bases identical to TRBD2. The clonotype originates from a boy under two years old who had a stem cell transplant for SCID, so the T cells may come from the graft donor. Sequenced here: PBMCs, mostly from graft donor cells, sampled 360 days after TCRalphabeta/CD19-depleted stem cell transplant. CDR3: CSDRLAGSDTQYF. Here the CDR3 DNA reads TGCAGCGATCGACTAGCGGGGTCGGATACGCAGTATTTT.